The present T cell receptor (beta chain) was sequenced within a study of blood T cell repertoires in COVID-19. As for the study in general: The analysed material was cDNA or gDNA that came from T cells, B-cell-depleted T cells, or PBMCs.

Deletions cut 4 bases from V and 6 bases from J, with 11 bases between. The CDR3 covers 14 residues. Germline V gene lookup returns CDR1 SGDLS and CDR2 YYNGEE. Participants' own reports of clinical history determined their cohort assignment. In the authors' methods: Estimation of nucleated cell counts was performed using reference gene primer amplification. The table came from immunoSEQ multiplex PCR; TCRdb's copy has only in-frame clones and leaves some out. V, J and clone size are taken as reported in that table, and D and trimming were inferred from the DNA itself. The table has about 300,000 clones, around 90% seen once.

This receptor was taken from a woman aged 18-30 years with acute COVID-19. V usage is TRBV9 and J usage is TRBJ1-6; a possible D gene is TRBD1 (5 bases). The sample comprised PBMCs or T cells enriched from blood (not recorded which). The CDR3 protein is CASSPETVNSPLHF. The CDR3 DNA sequence: TGTGCCAGCAGCCCCGAGACAGTTAATTCACCCCTCCACTTT.